A selection of T cell receptor beta chains follows, all from one sample in a study of cytomegalovirus exposure and HLA in healthy donors. Sequencing used immunoSEQ multiplex PCR; TCRdb keeps in-frame clones, though not all of them. The sample lists about 130,000 clones, around 80% occurring once. What was sequenced was PBMCs. The receptors shown here come from a man in his thirties or forties in good health and CMV-seropositive. Each CDR3 is given with its conserved first and last residue. The D gene is left open where the match is weak. Clone size is stated in some rows and not others, as once, few, many or a class when expanded.

V,J,size,D,DNA,CDR3
TRBV5-1,TRBJ1-1,once,-,TGCGCCAGTAAGCCTTTACAGGTTGTAAGCACTGAAGCTTTCTTT,CASKPLQVVSTEAFF
TRBV30,TRBJ1-5,-,-,TGTGCCTGGAGTCCTGGGGGGAATCAGCCCCAGCATTTT,CAWSPGGNQPQHF
TRBV7-9,TRBJ2-6,-,TRBD2,TGTGCCAGCCCTTCCGGGGGGGTGCCCACTGGGGCCAACGTCCTGACTTTC,CASPSGGVPTGANVLTF
TRBV29-1,TRBJ2-3,-,-,TGCAGCGTTGCTAGCACAGATACGCAGTATTTT,CSVASTDTQYF
TRBV4-1,TRBJ2-1,once,TRBD2,TGCGCCAGCAGCCAAGATCGGGAAAGCGGGATCAATGAGCAGTTCTTC,CASSQDRESGINEQFF
TRBV11-3,TRBJ2-3,-,-,TGTGCCAGCAGCTTAGGACTTACGCAGTATTTT,CASSLGLTQYF
TRBV6-5,TRBJ2-2,-,TRBD2,TGTGCCAGCAGTTACCCCCCGGGGGGCACCGGGGAGCTGTTTTTT,CASSYPPGGTGELFF
TRBV29-1,TRBJ2-1,-,TRBD2,TGCAGCGTTCGACTAGCGGGCTACAATGAGCAGTTCTTC,CSVRLAGYNEQFF
TRBV5-6,TRBJ2-7,-,-,TGTGCCAGCAGCTTGGGTTGGACACGAACCTACGAGCAGTACTTC,CASSLGWTRTYEQYF
TRBV13,TRBJ2-1,few,TRBD2,TGTGCCAGCAGCCCCAGCGGGAGAGACGGGGATGAGCAGTTCTTC,CASSPSGRDGDEQFF
TRBV30,TRBJ1-5,-,TRBD1,TGTGCCTGGAACCCGGACAGGGATCAGCCCCAGCATTTT,CAWNPDRDQPQHF
TRBV5-1,TRBJ2-1,-,TRBD1,TGCGCCAGCAGCTCTTTGGGACAGGGAAACAATGAGCAGTTCTTC,CASSSLGQGNNEQFF
TRBV5-4,TRBJ2-7,-,-,TGTGCCAGCAGCCTCAAACGGACTCTCAGCTACGAGCAGTACTTC,CASSLKRTLSYEQYF
TRBV6-6,TRBJ1-2,-,-,TGTGCCGGACATTCGGGGGAGGATCGTGGCTACACCTTC,CAGHSGEDRGYTF
TRBV15,TRBJ2-7,once,-,TGTGCCACCAGCAGGGACAGTGTAACATCGCAGTACTTC,CATSRDSVTSQYF
TRBV4-1,TRBJ1-4,-,-,TGCGCCAGCAGCCAAGATCTAATAAGAGTTTACACTAATGAAAAACTGTTTTTT,CASSQDLIRVYTNEKLFF
TRBV28,TRBJ2-3,-,TRBD2,TGTGCCAGCAGTTTAGCGGGAGCGTACACAGATACGCAGTATTTT,CASSLAGAYTDTQYF
TRBV27,TRBJ2-2,-,TRBD1,TGTGCCAGCAGCAGGGGGCTTAACACCGGGGAGCTGTTTTTT,CASSRGLNTGELFF
TRBV27,TRBJ2-5,few,-,TGTGCCAGCAGTAAACAGGAGAACCAAGAGACCCAGTACTTC,CASSKQENQETQYF
TRBV5-1,TRBJ1-1,-,-,TGCGCCAGCAGCCCCCCGGGTCGGAACACTGAAGCTTTCTTT,CASSPPGRNTEAFF
TRBV28,TRBJ2-1,-,TRBD2,TGTGCCAGCAGTCCCCCCGGGACTAGCGGGAATGAGCAGTTCTTC,CASSPPGTSGNEQFF
TRBV5-4,TRBJ2-7,-,TRBD1,TGTGCCAGCAGCCCTGGACAGGGGTTCTCCTACGAGCAGTACTTC,CASSPGQGFSYEQYF
TRBV25-1,TRBJ1-2,-,-,TGTGCCAGCAGTGAATCGTTCAGGGCCTATGGCTACACCTTC,CASSESFRAYGYTF
TRBV7-2,TRBJ1-2,-,TRBD1,TGTGCCAGCAGCTTATATGGGACAGGGGGCGCGCTGGGATATGGCTACACCTTC,CASSLYGTGGALGYGYTF
TRBV18,TRBJ1-5,-,TRBD1,TGTGCCAGCTCACCAGACAGGGGCTCTCAGCCCCAGCATTTT,CASSPDRGSQPQHF
TRBV27,TRBJ2-1,once,TRBD2,TGTGCCAGCAGTCCGCCGGGACTAGCGGGAGGGTTCTCCTACAATGAGCAGTTCTTC,CASSPPGLAGGFSYNEQFF
TRBV6-5,TRBJ2-5,few,-,TGTGCCAGCAGTTACGGTGGGGGCGGAAAAGAGACCCAGTACTTC,CASSYGGGGKETQYF
TRBV7-9,TRBJ2-3,-,TRBD1,TGTGCCAGCAGCAGGACAGGTACAGATACGCAGTATTTT,CASSRTGTDTQYF
TRBV4-2,TRBJ2-5,-,-,TGTGCCAGCAGCCAAGATGGGCGTCGGGAGACCCAGTACTTC,CASSQDGRRETQYF
TRBV5-1,TRBJ2-5,few,TRBD2,TGCGCCAGCAGCCCCGGACTAGCGGGCCTGTACCAAGAGACCCAGTACTTC,CASSPGLAGLYQETQYF
TRBV2,TRBJ1-2,-,-,TGTGCCAGCAGTAGGGACTACGGCTACACCTTC,CASSRDYGYTF
TRBV27,TRBJ2-7,-,TRBD1,TGTGCCAGCAGTTTAGTATCAGGGGGCGAGGGCGAGCAGTACTTC,CASSLVSGGEGEQYF
TRBV27,TRBJ1-1,once,-,TGTGCCAGCAGGGGGCATGCTGAAGCTTTCTTT,CASRGHAEAFF
TRBV27,TRBJ2-7,-,-,TGTGCCAGCAGTTTTTACAGGGAGTCTGCCTACGAGCAGTACTTC,CASSFYRESAYEQYF
TRBV7-3,TRBJ2-1,-,TRBD1,TGTGCCAGCAGCTCAAAAACAGGGGGCGCAGGGGATGAGCAGTTCTTC,CASSSKTGGAGDEQFF
TRBV4-3,TRBJ2-1,-,-,TGCGCCAGCAGCCAAGTCCCCTTAAATGAGCAGTTCTTC,CASSQVPLNEQFF
TRBV5-5,TRBJ2-7,-,TRBD1,TGTGCCAGCAGCTTGCAGGGGGACGAGCAGTACTTC,CASSLQGDEQYF
TRBV4-3,TRBJ1-1,-,-,TGCGCCAGCAGCCAAGACCAGACAGGCTACACTGAAGCTTTCTTT,CASSQDQTGYTEAFF
TRBV9,TRBJ2-1,-,-,TGTGCCAGCAGCGTAGGTGGGGACTCCATTAGCAGCTCCTACAATGAGCAGTTCTTC,CASSVGGDSISSSYNEQFF
TRBV19,TRBJ1-1,-,-,TGTGCCAGTACCGTACAGGGTAACACTGAAGCTTTCTTT,CASTVQGNTEAFF
TRBV5-1,TRBJ2-7,-,-,TGCGCCAGCAGCAGTCGGGATGTCACCGAGCAGTACTTC,CASSSRDVTEQYF
TRBV7-8,TRBJ2-4,once,-,TGTGCCAGCAGCTTAGCAGGGGTGTGGCAAAACATTCAGTACTTC,CASSLAGVWQNIQYF
TRBV18,TRBJ2-1,-,TRBD2,TGTGCCAGCTCGCTTACCATTGGACTAGCGGGAGAACACAATGAGCAGTTCTTC,CASSLTIGLAGEHNEQFF
TRBV6-6,TRBJ2-2,-,TRBD1,TGTGCCAGCAGTTCGACAGGGGCCAGAACCGGGGAGCTGTTTTTT,CASSSTGARTGELFF
TRBV6-1,TRBJ1-4,-,-,TGTGCCAGCAGTCGAACAGGGCTGGGAAAACTGTTTTTT,CASSRTGLGKLFF